A single T cell receptor beta chain is shown here with its context. This record belongs to a study of blood T cell repertoires in COVID-19. Across the whole study: Some COVID-19 samples were acute and others convalescent; all came from the United States, Italy and Spain. Sources were T cells, B-cell-depleted T cells, or PBMCs; the material itself was cDNA or gDNA.

CDR1 and CDR2 from the germline V gene are SGDLS and YYNGEE. The CDR3 is 14 amino acids. V lost 6 bases and J lost 1; bases outside the gene matches: 5. How the authors handled the data: Amplification of reference gene primers was used by the study to estimate nucleated cell counts. TCRdb's table, derived via immunoSEQ multiplex PCR, lists solely in-frame clones and lacks some. The V and J calls and clone size are taken from that table; D and trimming were inferred from the DNA. The profile covers approximately 280,000 clones, with around 85% appearing a single time and 8% to 13% taken by the ten largest.

V gene TRBV9 combines with J gene TRBJ1-1; 8 bases are shared with TRBD1. This clonotype was obtained from a woman in her 70s with acute or convalescent COVID-19. The material sequenced was peripheral blood. The CDR3 sequence: CASNPTGENTEAFF. The CDR3 bases are TGTGCCAGCAACCCGACAGGGGAGAACACTGAAGCTTTCTTT.